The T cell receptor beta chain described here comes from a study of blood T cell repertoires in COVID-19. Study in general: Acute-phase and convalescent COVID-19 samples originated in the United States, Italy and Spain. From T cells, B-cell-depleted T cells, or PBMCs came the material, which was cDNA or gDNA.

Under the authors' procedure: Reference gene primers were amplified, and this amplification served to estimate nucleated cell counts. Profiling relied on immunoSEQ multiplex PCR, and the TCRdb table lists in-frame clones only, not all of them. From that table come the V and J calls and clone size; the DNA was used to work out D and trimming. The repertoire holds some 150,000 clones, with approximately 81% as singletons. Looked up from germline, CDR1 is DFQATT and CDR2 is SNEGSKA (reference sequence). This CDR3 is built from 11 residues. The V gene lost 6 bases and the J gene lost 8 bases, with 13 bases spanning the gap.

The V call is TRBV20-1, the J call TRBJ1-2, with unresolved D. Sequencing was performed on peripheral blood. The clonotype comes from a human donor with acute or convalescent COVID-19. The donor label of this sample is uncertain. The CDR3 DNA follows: TGCAGTGCCAGCGACGTTCGAGGCTACACCTTC. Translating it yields CSASDVRGYTF.